This is a list of T cell receptor beta chains from one sample in a study of Ad26.COV2.S vaccination and SARS-CoV-2 variants. Some clones are missing from TCRdb's copy, which holds only in-frame ones; the method was immunoSEQ multiplex PCR. The data contain about 350,000 clones, around 89% of them singletons. The sample consisted of peripheral blood, taken in a trial of Ad26.COV2.S vaccine versus placebo. Receptors were obtained from a person between 18 and 65 years old who received the Ad26.COV2.S COVID-19 vaccine or a placebo. Both conserved end residues are part of each CDR3. D genes are given only for firm matches.

- | TRBV11-2 | CASSPLTTNNEKLFF
- | TRBV6-2/TRBV6-3 | CASSYSLSYNEQFF
- | TRBV5-8 | CASSLAGPEAFF
TRBD1 | TRBV29-1 | CSVRTGPGETQYF
- | TRBV6-1 | CASSEIGETQYF
- | TRBV19 | CASRPGGGEKLFF
- | TRBV19 | CASSMYVVSNQPQHF
- | TRBV5-8 | CASTSGLFF
TRBD2 | TRBV5-4 | CASSLGLAETYEQYF
- | TRBV19 | CASRRSRGVNTEAFF
- | TRBV7-9 | CASSLVAAQSYTF
TRBD2 | TRBV20-1 | CSARGGGIQYF
- | TRBV7-9 | CASSSLGREKLFF